This T cell receptor beta chain originates from a study of OX40 agonist ivuxolimab in advanced cancers. Study in general: Patients were 65% to 85% male with ages roughly 20 to 85, mean roughly 55. 40% to 50% of patients had received prior checkpoint inhibitor therapy.

TCRdb's table, derived via immunoSEQ multiplex PCR, lists solely in-frame clones and lacks some. The top ten clones hold roughly 24% of a sample with under 30,000 clones, about nine tenths of them seen once. CDR3 length: 14 residues. Looked up from germline, CDR1 is MNHEY and CDR2 is SVGAGI. The V end was cut by 8 bases, the J end by 3 bases, with 13 bases between. People who had autoimmune disease history or systemic immunosuppression were excluded. Findings and limits, study-wide: The antigens recognized by the expanded peripheral T cells, that is their antigen specificity, were not determined.

Points on this clone: Its antigen is unknown.

The TCR comes from an adult with an advanced solid tumor such as melanoma, head and neck, liver or kidney cancer. The material sequenced was CD4+ or CD8+ T cells sorted from blood, taken in a trial of the OX40 agonist ivuxolimab. The chain is built from TRBV6-5 and TRBJ1-4; D call uncertain. CDR3 in DNA: TGTGCCAGCGCTTTCTTTTCCCCTAATGAAAAACTGTTTTTT. It codes for CASAFFSPNEKLFF.